This entry lists 17 T cell receptor beta chains sequenced from one sample in a study of vaccination effects on CD4 cells after COVID-19. Upon completion of more than eight days in culture, CD4+ T cells were isolated. The cohort was immunized with two doses of either the BNT162b2 or mRNA-1273 vaccine. These TCRs' antigens remain unknown. Data came from immunoSEQ multiplex PCR; TCRdb stores just in-frame clones and leaves some out. This sample has roughly 40,000 clones, with around 66% found just once. The starting material was CD4+ T cells from PBMCs cultured without peptide, obtained after COVID-19 vaccination. These TCRs come from a human donor who received a COVID-19 vaccine.

About this clone: This sample also contains other DNA sequences that code for the same CDR3. J is TRBJ2-5 and V is TRBV18; D is unresolved. This CDR3 comprises 13 residues. CDR1 is KGHSH, CDR2 LQKENI, per germline. Trimming removed 3 bases from V and 5 bases from J, with 10 bases in between. Here the CDR3 DNA reads TGTGCCAGCTCACCCACCGTCGGGGAGACCCAGTACTTC. Encoded protein: CASSPTVGETQYF.

The V gene is TRBV5-1, the J gene TRBJ1-2; D may be TRBD1 (5 bases). CDR3 length: 14 amino acids. Germline-derived CDR1 and CDR2 are SGHRS and YFSETQ. The V gene lost 3 bases and the J gene lost 6 bases, with 15 bases spanning the gap. The CDR3 DNA is TGCGCCAGCAGCTACCAGGGTGGGTTTGATGGCTACACCTTC. Amino acid sequence: CASSYQGGFDGYTF.

This rearrangement joins TRBV14 to TRBJ1-1; 12 positions agree with TRBD1. J was trimmed by 6 bases and V by 4 bases; bases with no gene match: 21. Germline loops: CDR1 SGHDN, CDR2 FVKESK. CDR3 length: 20 residues. CDR3 coding DNA: TGTGCCAGCAGCCCGCACCGGGACAGGGGGCGCGGTTGGAGAGGAGCTGAAGCTTTCTTT. Translation: CASSPHRDRGRGWRGAEAFF.

This chain's CDR3 is CASSRGGRLQRSGNTIYF. CDR3 sequence (DNA): TGTGCCAGCAGCCGTGGGGGACGGCTGCAGCGCTCTGGAAACACCATATATTTT. The gene calls are TRBV3-1 (or the pseudogene TRBV3-2) and TRBJ1-3; D might be TRBD1 (5 bases). Per the germline V gene, CDR1 is LGHDT and CDR2 is YNNKEL (reference sequence). V gave up 4 bases and J gave up 0 bases, with 19 bases separating them. The CDR3 is 18 amino acids.

V gene TRBV18 combines with J gene TRBJ1-5, with 10 bases matching TRBD1. The V segment lost 3 bases and the J segment 2 bases; nucleotides outside the gene matches: 1. Germline CDR1 is KGHSH and CDR2 is LQKENI. This CDR3 is 15 amino acids long. The CDR3 region has the DNA TGTGCCAGCTCACCGGGGACAGGGGGCAATCAGCCCCAGCATTTT. Residues: CASSPGTGGNQPQHF. The variable domain in full, completed from reference TRBV18 and TRBJ1-5, reads NAGVMQNPRHLVRRRGQEARLRCSPMKGHSHVYWYRQLPEEGLKFMVYLQKENIIDESGMPKERFSAEFPKEGPSILRIQQVVRGDSAAYFCASSPGTGGNQPQHFGDGTRLSIL.

This chain uses TRBV18 with TRBJ2-1, with D unclear. CDR1 and CDR2 (germline): KGHSH, LQKENI. The V end lost 3 bases, the J end lost 7 bases, and 13 bases lay between the germline ends. This CDR3 is 14 amino acids long. CDR3 region: CASSPTESENEQFF. The CDR3 nucleotides read TGTGCCAGCTCACCCACGGAATCGGAGAATGAGCAGTTCTTC.

This clone was counted a few times. The chain couples TRBV11-2 to TRBJ1-1; 9 nucleotides agree with TRBD1. Trimming cost V 5 bases and J 4 bases; bases outside gene matches: 2. The germline gives CDR1 SGHAT, CDR2 FQNNGV. CDR3 length: 13 residues. CDR3 sequence: CASSRTGATEAFF. The CDR3, as DNA: TGTGCCAGCAGCCGGACAGGGGCCACTGAAGCTTTCTTT.

V is TRBV5-1 and J is TRBJ1-6; D possibly corresponds to TRBD1 (5 bases). With 4 bases removed from V and 11 bases from J, the gap between germline ends came to 25 bases. The length of the CDR3 is 17 residues. Germline CDR1 and CDR2: SGHRS and YFSETQ. CDR3 DNA sequence: TGCGCCAGCAGCCTACGACCGGGACGAGTCTCCGAGACACCCCTCCACTTT. The encoded protein is CASSLRPGRVSETPLHF.

A few counts support this clone. The rearrangement links TRBV9 to TRBJ1-6, with a tentative D call TRBD1 (5 bases). CDR3 length: 17 residues. V was clipped by 2 bases and J by 10 bases, with 22 bases between them. Germline CDR1 is SGDLS and CDR2 is YYNGEE. The CDR3 coding sequence is TGTGCCAGCAGCGTCTCAGGGAGTAGCAGGATCGGCTCACCCCTCCACTTT. Residues: CASSVSGSSRIGSPLHF. Together with reference TRBV9 and TRBJ1-6, the CDR3 gives the full variable domain: DSGVTQTPKHLITATGQRVTLRCSPRSGDLSVYWYQQSLDQGLQFLIQYYNGEERAKGNILERFSAQQFPDLHSELNLSSLELGDSALYFCASSVSGSSRIGSPLHFGNGTRLTVT.

The V call is TRBV7-6, the J call TRBJ1-5, with unresolved D. V was clipped by 2 bases and J by 4 bases, with 15 bases between them. Germline-derived CDR1 and CDR2 are SGHVS and FNYEAQ. The CDR3 sequence is 16 residues long. The CDR3: CASSLLGFLGNQPQHF. CDR3 nucleotide sequence: TGTGCCAGCAGCTTATTGGGGTTCCTGGGGAATCAGCCCCAGCATTTT.

The J gene is TRBJ1-4, the V gene TRBV4-1; D is perhaps TRBD1 (5 bases). There are 18 residues in the CDR3. Germline-derived CDR1 and CDR2 are MGHRA and YSYEKL. Deletions cut 2 bases from V and 0 bases from J, with 16 bases between. CDR3 coding DNA: TGCGCCAGCAGCCAACCAACCCGACAGCGAGCAACTAATGAAAAACTGTTTTTT. The encoded protein is CASSQPTRQRATNEKLFF.

This sequence joins TRBV5-1 and TRBJ1-3; no clear D gene. CDR1 and CDR2 (germline): SGHRS, YFSETQ. The V gene lost 2 bases and the J gene lost 0 bases, with 12 bases spanning the gap. The CDR3 length is 16 residues. In DNA form, the CDR3 reads TGCGCCAGCAGCTTCGAAGGGCAGAACTCTGGAAACACCATATATTTT. Translated: CASSFEGQNSGNTIYF.

The chain employs TRBV7-8 and TRBJ2-7, with D possibly being TRBD1 (6 bases). CDR3 length equals 13 residues. The germline CDR1 and CDR2 sequences are SGHVS and FQNEAQ. Trimming took off 6 bases at V and 0 bases at J, with 9 bases between the two ends. The CDR3 reads CASRQGSSYEQYF. The CDR3 nucleotides are TGTGCCAGCAGACAGGGAAGCTCCTACGAGCAGTACTTC.

This clone occurred a few times. This chain uses TRBV2 with TRBJ1-5; D remains ambiguous. This CDR3 contains 12 residues. The germline gives CDR1 SNHLY, CDR2 FYNNEI. V lost 3 bases and J 7 bases, leaving 7 bases between the germline ends. The CDR3 nucleotides read TGTGCCAGCAGTGAGGGTGTACAGCCCCAGCATTTT. It codes for CASSEGVQPQHF.

This chain links TRBV28 with TRBJ2-7; no reliable D call. This CDR3 comprises 13 residues. The V gene lost 5 bases and the J gene lost 2 bases, with 10 bases spanning the gap. CDR1 is MDHEN and CDR2 is SYDVKM in the germline V gene. CDR3 in amino acids: CASSQSGTYEQYF. The CDR3 DNA is TGTGCCAGCAGTCAGTCAGGAACCTACGAGCAGTACTTC.

The chain links TRBV23-1 to TRBJ1-1, with a tentative D call TRBD1 (6 bases). TRBV23-1 is recorded as an ORF, its role being uncertain. The length of the CDR3 is 18 residues. V was trimmed by 9 bases and J by 2 bases, leaving 28 bases between them. The CDR3 nucleotides read TGCGCCAGTTGCCGGGGAATGGGGGGGCGAGTCTTAAACACTGAAGCTTTCTTT. The encoded protein is CASCRGMGGRVLNTEAFF.

V is TRBV6-5 and J is TRBJ2-1, with a tentative D call TRBD1 (6 bases). Trimming pared 11 bases from V and 8 bases from J, leaving 19 bases between. Germline V gives CDR1 MNHEY, CDR2 SVGAGI. This CDR3 is built from 13 residues. The CDR3 here is CAGSTGNGDEQFF. CDR3 nucleotide sequence: TGTGCCGGGTCGACAGGAAACGGGGATGAGCAGTTCTTC.